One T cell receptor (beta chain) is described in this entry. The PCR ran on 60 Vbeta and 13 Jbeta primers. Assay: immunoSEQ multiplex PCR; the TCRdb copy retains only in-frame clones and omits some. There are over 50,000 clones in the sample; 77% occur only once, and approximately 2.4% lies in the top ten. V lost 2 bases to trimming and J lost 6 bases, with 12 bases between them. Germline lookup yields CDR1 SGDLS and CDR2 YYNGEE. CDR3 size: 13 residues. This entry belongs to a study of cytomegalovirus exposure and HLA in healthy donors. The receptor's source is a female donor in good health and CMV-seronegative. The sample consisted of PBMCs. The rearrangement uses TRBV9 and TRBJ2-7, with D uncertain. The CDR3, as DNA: TGTGCCAGCAGCGTGACGGGTTATGGCGAGCAGTACTTC. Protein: CASSVTGYGEQYF.